This T cell receptor (beta chain) was profiled in a study of blood T cell repertoires in COVID-19. As for the study in general: Italy, Spain and the United States were the sources of the convalescent and acute COVID-19 samples. The analysed material was cDNA or gDNA that came from T cells, B-cell-depleted T cells, or PBMCs.

Per the original methods: The assay estimated nucleated cells by amplifying reference gene primers. TCRdb's copy holds only in-frame clones and misses some; the assay was immunoSEQ multiplex PCR. That table supplies the V and J calls and clone size; D and trimming were determined from the DNA. The sample consists of over 200,000 clones, 80% to 90% of them appearing once. This CDR3 contains 17 residues. The specimen was peripheral blood. V is TRBV21-1 and J is TRBJ2-7; the table's D call, TRBD2, has no DNA check behind it. TRBV21-1 has pseudogene status. This clonotype was obtained from a man older than 75 with acute or convalescent COVID-19. This chain's CDR3 is CASSKARARTSGSEQYF. DNA of the CDR3: TGTGCCAGCAGCAAAGCGCGTGCTCGGACTAGCGGTAGTGAGCAGTACTTC.